The 32 T cell receptor beta chains presented below share a single source sample, sequenced in a study of tumor-infiltrating lymphocytes in localized non-small cell lung cancer. The repertoire was sequenced with immunoSEQ multiplex PCR; TCRdb's copy has only in-frame clones and lacks some. The sample yields over 10,000 clones, approximately 71% seen once. Sequencing was performed on lung tumor tissue. These receptors were obtained from a human donor with non-small cell lung cancer.

In its sample, this clone was seen once. The chain combines TRBV6-5 with TRBJ2-3; TRBD2 matches at 10 bases. V dropped 0 bases and J dropped 1; count of bases not matched to a gene: 1. CDR3 length: 16 amino acids. CDR1 MNHEY and CDR2 SVGAGI come from the germline V gene. This chain's CDR3 is CASSYSAGGGTDTQYF. As DNA, the CDR3 is TGTGCCAGCAGTTACTCAGCGGGAGGGGGCACAGATACGCAGTATTTT.

The chain is built from TRBV29-1 and TRBJ2-7, with a weak D call TRBD1 (6 bases). The V end was cut by 7 bases, the J end by 7 bases, with 17 bases between. CDR1 and CDR2 from the germline V gene are SQVTM and ANQGSEA. The CDR3 runs 12 residues. CDR3 residues: CSGTGPTGEQYF. For the CDR3, the DNA is TGCAGCGGTACGGGCCCTACAGGGGAGCAGTACTTC.

The CDR3 is CASTLGPFQETQYF. The CDR3 DNA is TGTGCCAGCACCCTAGGACCGTTCCAAGAGACCCAGTACTTC. The J gene is TRBJ2-5, the V gene TRBV18; D remains ambiguous. The V end was cut by 8 bases, the J end by 1 base, with 14 bases between. The CDR3 has 14 residues. Germline loops: CDR1 KGHSH, CDR2 LQKENI.

This clone came up once. The chain has TRBV7-9 and TRBJ2-3, with D possibly being TRBD1 or TRBD2 (5 bases each). This CDR3 region has 12 residues. V gave up 11 bases and J gave up 3 bases, with 12 bases separating them. Germline lookup yields CDR1 SEHNR and CDR2 FQNEAQ (reference sequence). CDR3 amino acids: CASRGETDTQYF. The CDR3 DNA is TGTGCCTCCCGGGGCGAAACAGATACGCAGTATTTT.

The V gene is TRBV2, the J gene TRBJ2-3; either TRBD1 or TRBD2 may supply D (5 bases each). CDR1 and CDR2 from the germline V gene are SNHLY and FYNNEI. V lost 7 bases and J 1 base, leaving 9 bases between the germline ends. The CDR3 totals 13 residues. The chain's CDR3 is CASKRGGTDTQYF. The DNA for the CDR3 is TGTGCCAGCAAGAGGGGCGGCACAGATACGCAGTATTTT.

This chain uses TRBV18 with TRBJ1-2, with TRBD1 as a possible D gene (6 bases). The CDR3 is 17 residues long. V gave up 5 bases and J gave up 5 bases, with 24 bases separating them. The germline CDR1 and CDR2 sequences are KGHSH and LQKENI. Here the CDR3 DNA reads TGTGCCAGCTCAGTTCAACCGGGACATCATCCCCAATATGGCTACACCTTC. Amino acid sequence: CASSVQPGHHPQYGYTF.

This clone was counted a few times. The gene calls are TRBV2 and TRBJ2-3; D is perhaps TRBD1 (5 bases). The V end lost 4 bases, the J end lost 1 base, and 9 bases lay between the germline ends. The CDR3 is made up of 14 amino acids. Germline-derived CDR1 and CDR2 are SNHLY and FYNNEI. The CDR3, as DNA: TGTGCCAGCAGTGGTCAGGGCCGCACAGATACGCAGTATTTT. As protein: CASSGQGRTDTQYF. Using reference TRBV2 and TRBJ2-3 for the parts outside the CDR3, the full variable domain is EPEVTQTPSHQVTQMGQEVILRCVPISNHLYFYWYRQILGQKVEFLVSFYNNEISEKSEIFDDQFSVERPDGSNFTLKIRSTKLEDSAMYFCASSGQGRTDTQYFGPGTRLTVL.

The CDR3, as DNA: TGTGCCAGCTCAAGGGCAGGCCAAGAGACCCAGTACTTC. This gives the protein CASSRAGQETQYF. The rearrangement joins TRBV7-9 to TRBJ2-5; D gene uncertain. The CDR3 consists of 13 residues. With 8 bases removed from V and 1 base from J, the gap between germline ends came to 11 bases. Germline V lookup: CDR1 SEHNR, CDR2 FQNEAQ (reference sequence).

This clone has only a few counts. The chain combines TRBV4-1 with TRBJ2-5, with 7 bases that match TRBD2. Trimming cost V 4 bases and J 5 bases; bases outside gene matches: 10. There are 15 residues in the CDR3. Germline assignment: CDR1 MGHRA and CDR2 YSYEKL. The CDR3 coding sequence is TGCGCCAGCAGCCTCACGAGGGCCGGGGGGGAGACCCAGTACTTC. Its translation: CASSLTRAGGETQYF.

This sequence joins TRBV10-2 and TRBJ1-1, with 10 bases identical to TRBD1. The germline CDR1 and CDR2 sequences are WSHSY and SAAADI. The CDR3 is 17 residues long. The V gene end was trimmed by 1 base and the J gene end by 5 bases; junction bases not matched to a gene: 10. CDR3 nucleotide sequence: TGCGCCAGCAGTGAGTACGGGACAGGGGAAGTTTTGACTGAAGCTTTCTTT. Translated, it gives CASSEYGTGEVLTEAFF.

The rearrangement links TRBV7-8 to TRBJ2-7; D is ambiguous. Trimming removed 2 bases at V and 7 bases at J, with 21 bases between. Germline V CDR1 and CDR2: SGHVS, FQNEAQ. The CDR3 covers 16 residues. The CDR3 nucleotides are TGTGCCAGCAGCTTATTTGGAGACCCCTCCCCGACGGAGCAGTACTTC. Residues: CASSLFGDPSPTEQYF.

V is TRBV6-1 and J is TRBJ2-1; 7 nucleotides line up with TRBD1. V shed 0 bases, J shed 3 bases, and the junction held 2 bases outside the gene matches. The CDR3 sequence is 15 residues long. CDR1 is MNHNS, CDR2 SASEGT, per germline. The CDR3, as DNA: TGTGCCAGCAGTGAAGCTTGGGACAGCTACAATGAGCAGTTCTTC. It specifies CASSEAWDSYNEQFF.

This clone was found a few times. V is TRBV5-1 and J is TRBJ1-1; the D gene is possibly TRBD1 (6 bases). The germline V gene encodes CDR1 SGHRS and CDR2 YFSETQ. V shed 4 bases and J shed 4 bases, with 14 bases lying between them. This CDR3 spans 14 amino acids. The CDR3 region is CASSPSGGSTEAFF. The CDR3 DNA reads TGCGCCAGCAGCCCGTCGGGGGGCTCCACTGAAGCTTTCTTT.

J is TRBJ1-5 and V is TRBV6-1; the D gene is possibly TRBD1 (5 bases). The CDR3 covers 15 residues. The V gene lost 2 bases and the J gene lost 6 bases, with 14 bases spanning the gap. Per the germline V gene, CDR1 is MNHNS and CDR2 is SASEGT. CDR3 in DNA: TGTGCCAGCAGTGAAATCAGGGTAGGTGGTCAGCCCCAGCATTTT. This translates into CASSEIRVGGQPQHF.

The chain couples TRBV5-1 to TRBJ2-7; D is unclear. The CDR3 consists of 14 residues. Trimming cost V 2 bases and J 2 bases, with 11 bases left between them. Germline loops: CDR1 SGHRS, CDR2 YFSETQ. The DNA of the CDR3 is TGCGCCAGCAGCTTAGGGCAGAACCCCTACGAGCAGTACTTC. Its protein product is CASSLGQNPYEQYF.

V is TRBV18 and J is TRBJ2-3; no reliable D call. Germline values: CDR1 KGHSH, CDR2 LQKENI. This CDR3 is 13 amino acids long. The V gene lost 3 bases and the J gene lost 3 bases, with 7 bases spanning the gap. In DNA form, the CDR3 reads TGTGCCAGCTCACCGGGTGGAACAGATACGCAGTATTTT. Amino acid sequence: CASSPGGTDTQYF.

This chain joins TRBV7-6 and TRBJ1-3; D remains unclear. Germline loops: CDR1 SGHVS, CDR2 FNYEAQ. V was pared by 3 bases and J by 4 bases, with 4 bases between. The CDR3 runs 12 residues. The CDR3: CASSFEGNTIYF. The CDR3 bases are TGTGCCAGCAGCTTCGAAGGAAACACCATATATTTT.

The chain links TRBV19 to TRBJ1-5; 10 nucleotides align to TRBD1. The CDR3 contains 15 residues. After removal of 7 bases from V and 2 bases from J, the junction contained 5 bases not matched to a gene. Germline V lookup: CDR1 LNHDA, CDR2 SQIVND (reference sequence). CDR3 in DNA: TGTGCCAGTAAGACCGGGACAGGGGGCAATCAGCCCCAGCATTTT. Its protein is CASKTGTGGNQPQHF. Combining the CDR3 with reference TRBV19 and TRBJ1-5 gives the whole variable domain DGGITQSPKYLFRKEGQNVTLSCEQNLNHDAMYWYRQDPGQGLRLIYYSQIVNDFQKGDIAEGYSVSREKKESFPLTVTSAQKNPTAFYLCASKTGTGGNQPQHFGDGTRLSIL.

The rearrangement uses TRBV7-2 and TRBJ1-1; D possibly corresponds to TRBD1 (6 bases). The CDR3 sequence is 14 residues long. Trimming shortened V by 5 bases and J by 4 bases, and 14 bases separated the two germline ends. CDR1 and CDR2 from the germline V gene are SGHTA and FQGNSA. In DNA form, the CDR3 reads TGTGCCAGCAGCGCGGGACATCGGGGCACTGAAGCTTTCTTT. Its protein is CASSAGHRGTEAFF.

The gene calls are TRBV7-8 and TRBJ2-2; possibly TRBD2 for D (6 bases). Trimming stripped 3 bases from V and 3 bases from J, with 14 bases between. CDR1 is SGHVS, CDR2 FQNEAQ, per germline. CDR3 length equals 16 residues. The CDR3 sequence is CASSLEGEWDTGELFF. DNA for the CDR3: TGTGCCAGCAGCTTGGAGGGAGAATGGGACACCGGGGAGCTGTTTTTT. Full variable domain (remainder filled in from reference TRBV7-8 and TRBJ2-2): GAGVSQSPRYKVAKRGQDVALRCDPISGHVSLFWYQQALGQGPEFLTYFQNEAQLDKSGLPSDRFFAERPEGSVSTLKIQRTQQEDSAVYLCASSLEGEWDTGELFFGEGSRLTVL.

This chain uses TRBV19 with TRBJ1-1; no clear D. Germline CDR1 LNHDA, CDR2 SQIVND (reference sequence). CDR3 length: 13 amino acids. Trimming removed 7 bases at V and 1 base at J, with 10 bases between. CDR3 region: CASIPWGNTEAFF. The CDR3 nucleotides read TGTGCCAGTATCCCTTGGGGGAACACTGAAGCTTTCTTT.

The V gene is TRBV11-2, the J gene TRBJ2-5; no clear D gene. CDR3 length: 13 residues. CDR1 SGHAT and CDR2 FQNNGV come from the germline V gene. Trimming left V 0 bases short and J 3 bases short, with 5 bases between. The CDR3 is CASSLEPEETQYF. DNA for the CDR3: TGTGCCAGCAGCTTAGAGCCAGAAGAGACCCAGTACTTC.

The chain couples TRBV27 to TRBJ1-5; 8 positions agree with TRBD1. The CDR3 loop spans 13 amino acids. V dropped 6 bases and J dropped 7; count of bases not matched to a gene: 5. Germline V lookup: CDR1 MNHEY, CDR2 SMNVEV (reference sequence). The CDR3 region is CASSPTGGQPQHF. CDR3 nucleotides: TGTGCCAGCAGCCCTACAGGGGGGCAGCCCCAGCATTTT.

This clone was detected a few times. The CDR3 sequence: CAGGQGVTGELFF. CDR3 DNA sequence: TGTGCCGGAGGACAGGGAGTTACCGGGGAGCTGTTTTTT. This chain links TRBV18 with TRBJ2-2, with 8 bases identical to TRBD1. V gave up 11 bases and J gave up 5 bases; unmatched junction bases: 7. The CDR3 loop spans 13 amino acids. Germline loops: CDR1 KGHSH, CDR2 LQKENI.

This chain joins TRBV15 and TRBJ1-5; TRBD1 matches at 11 bases. Germline assignment: CDR1 LNHNV and CDR2 YYDKDF (reference sequence). The CDR3 has 16 residues. V shed 0 bases and J 6 bases; nucleotides not matched to a gene: 4. The CDR3 DNA sequence: TGTGCCACCAGCAGAGATGTCGGACAGGGGGCTCAGCCCCAGCATTTT. Translated: CATSRDVGQGAQPQHF.

The chain joins TRBV5-1 to TRBJ2-7; TRBD1 matches 9 bases. The CDR3 spans 16 residues. V was clipped by 4 bases and J by 1 base; unmatched bases: 9. CDR1 is SGHRS, CDR2 YFSETQ, per germline. This CDR3 is CASSPVGQGKSYEQYF. DNA for the CDR3: TGCGCCAGCAGCCCAGTAGGACAGGGGAAATCCTACGAGCAGTACTTC.

Written as DNA, the CDR3 is TGTGCCAGCAGCCCGGGAGGGGGAAGAGCTAACTATGGCTACACCTTC. It translates to CASSPGGGRANYGYTF. This chain joins TRBV7-9 and TRBJ1-2; D is perhaps TRBD1 (6 bases). This CDR3 has 16 amino acids. Per the germline V gene, CDR1 is SEHNR and CDR2 is FQNEAQ (reference sequence). Trimming pared 5 bases from V and 0 bases from J, leaving 16 bases between. Filled out from reference TRBV7-9 and TRBJ1-2, the complete variable domain reads DTGVSQNPRHKITKRGQNVTFRCDPISEHNRLYWYRQTLGQGPEFLTYFQNEAQLEKSRLLSDRFSAERPKGSFSTLEIQRTEQGDSAMYLCASSPGGGRANYGYTFGSGTRLTVV.

The J gene is TRBJ1-5, the V gene TRBV7-9; 7 nucleotides align to TRBD1. This CDR3 region has 13 residues. CDR1 and CDR2 (germline): SEHNR, FQNEAQ (reference sequence). J was trimmed by 5 bases and V by 5 bases; bases with no gene match: 3. The CDR3 is CASSDRVHQPQHF. CDR3 DNA: TGTGCCAGCAGCGACAGGGTACATCAGCCCCAGCATTTT.

This clone was counted a single time. The V call is TRBV19, the J call TRBJ2-5; D remains unclear. Per germline, CDR1 LNHDA and CDR2 SQIVND (reference sequence). The V end lost 5 bases, the J end lost 5 bases, and 6 bases lay between the germline ends. The CDR3 sequence is 11 residues long. This chain's CDR3 is CASSVAETQYF. The CDR3 bases are TGTGCCAGTAGTGTGGCGGAGACCCAGTACTTC.

The chain joins TRBV5-4 to TRBJ2-3; D gene uncertain. V was shortened by 4 bases and J by 3 bases, with 3 bases between the two germline ends. This CDR3 has 11 residues. Germline V gene data show CDR1 as SGHNT and CDR2 as YYREEE (reference sequence). Here the CDR3 reads CASSLTDTQYF. The CDR3 DNA reads as TGTGCCAGCAGCCTAACAGATACGCAGTATTTT.

This rearrangement joins TRBV29-1 to TRBJ2-7; TRBD1 matches 7 bases. V trimming: 5 bases; J trimming: 3 bases; junction bases outside the gene matches: 4. The CDR3 totals 12 residues. CDR1 and CDR2 (germline): SQVTM, ANQGSEA. DNA of the CDR3: TGCAGCGTTAGTCACAGGGGCTACGAGCAGTACTTC. Translating it yields CSVSHRGYEQYF.

This clone was picked up one time. This chain joins TRBV5-4 and TRBJ2-7; 7 bases map to TRBD2. The CDR3 has 15 residues. J gave up 1 base and V 0 bases, and 4 bases lay outside the gene matches. Looked up from germline, CDR1 is SGHNT and CDR2 is YYREEE (reference sequence). Here the CDR3 reads CASSLAPSGSYEQYF. CDR3 coding DNA: TGTGCCAGCAGCTTGGCGCCTAGCGGATCCTACGAGCAGTACTTC.